This T cell receptor (beta chain) was sequenced for a study of beta chain features in type 1 diabetes. The overall study: Sorted cells numbering under 110 million were examined across all samples. Study findings and constraints: The study found fewer insertions and more deletions at VDJ junctions in type 1 diabetes patients. Within each of all four CD4+ subsets, Type 1 diabetes patients had TCRB CDR3s that were moderately but significantly shorter.

Of the isolated RNA, all was reverse transcribed, and so the sequenced material was expressed TCRB transcripts. Produced via immunoSEQ multiplex PCR; TCRdb's table is partial and in-frame only. The sample holds 250,000 or so clones, roughly 14% seen once. Per donor, one heparinised blood draw averaged around 0.12 L. Each population that was sorted was more than 95% pure. As for this clone: Its target is unknown.

The V and J ends lost 4 bases and 3 bases respectively, with 22 bases between them. Germline CDR1 SGHRS, CDR2 YFSETQ. The CDR3 is made up of 17 amino acids. This chain connects TRBV5-1 to TRBJ2-5; D may be TRBD2 (6 bases). The TCR originated in a man aged 30-40 years with type 1 diabetes. Sequenced material: naive CD4+ T cells from blood. The CDR3 sequence is CASSLLRGKRAEETQYF. The CDR3 DNA is TGCGCCAGCAGCCTCCTGCGAGGAAAGCGGGCAGAAGAGACCCAGTACTTC.